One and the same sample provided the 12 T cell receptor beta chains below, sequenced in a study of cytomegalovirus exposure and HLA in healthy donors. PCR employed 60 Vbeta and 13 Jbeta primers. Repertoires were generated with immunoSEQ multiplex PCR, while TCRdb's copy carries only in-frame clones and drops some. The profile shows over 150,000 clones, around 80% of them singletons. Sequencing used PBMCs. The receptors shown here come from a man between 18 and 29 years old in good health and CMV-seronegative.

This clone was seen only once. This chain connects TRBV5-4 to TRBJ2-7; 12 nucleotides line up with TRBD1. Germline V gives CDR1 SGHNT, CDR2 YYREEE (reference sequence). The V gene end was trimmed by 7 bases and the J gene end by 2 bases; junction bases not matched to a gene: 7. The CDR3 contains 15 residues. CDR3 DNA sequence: TGTGCCAGCTCTCAAGGGACAGGGGGCACCTACGAGCAGTACTTC. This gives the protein CASSQGTGGTYEQYF.

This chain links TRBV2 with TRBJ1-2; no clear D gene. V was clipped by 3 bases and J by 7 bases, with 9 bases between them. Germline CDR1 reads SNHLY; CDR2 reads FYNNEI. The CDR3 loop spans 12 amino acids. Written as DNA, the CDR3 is TGTGCCAGCAGTGAGAGTTTTGGTGGCTACACCTTC. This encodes CASSESFGGYTF.

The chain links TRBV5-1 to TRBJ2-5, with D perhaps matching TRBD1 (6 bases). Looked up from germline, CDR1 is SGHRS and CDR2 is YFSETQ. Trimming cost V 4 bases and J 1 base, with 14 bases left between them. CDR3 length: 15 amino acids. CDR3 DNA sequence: TGCGCCAGCAGCGCCCATCAGGGGATCCAAGAGACCCAGTACTTC. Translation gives CASSAHQGIQETQYF.

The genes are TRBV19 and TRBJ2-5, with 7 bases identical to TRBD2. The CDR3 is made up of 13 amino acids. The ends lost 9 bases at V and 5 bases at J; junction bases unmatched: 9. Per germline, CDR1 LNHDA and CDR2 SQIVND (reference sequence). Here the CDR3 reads CASRPAGAETQYF. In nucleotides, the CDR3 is TGTGCCAGCCGGCCGGCGGGAGCGGAGACCCAGTACTTC.

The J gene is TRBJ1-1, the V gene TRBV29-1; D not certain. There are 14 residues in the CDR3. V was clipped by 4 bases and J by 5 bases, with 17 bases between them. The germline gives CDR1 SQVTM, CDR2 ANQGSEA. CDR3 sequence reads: CSVVALASGTEAFF. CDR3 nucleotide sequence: TGCAGCGTTGTAGCGTTAGCATCTGGAACTGAAGCTTTCTTT.

CDR3 amino acids: CASGGQDYGYTF. DNA for the CDR3: TGTGCCAGTGGGGGACAGGACTATGGCTACACCTTC. The chain links TRBV2 to TRBJ1-2; TRBD1 matches at 8 bases. Trimming took 9 bases from V and 3 from J; bases not matched to a gene: 3. The germline gives CDR1 SNHLY, CDR2 FYNNEI. The CDR3 length is 12 residues.

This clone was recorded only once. The CDR3 nucleotides are TGCGCCAGCAGCCAAGCTCGGAGCGGGAGACCCTACGAGCAGTACTTC. Its translation: CASSQARSGRPYEQYF. The chain joins TRBV4-1 to TRBJ2-7; 8 bases are a match to TRBD2. V shed 1 base and J 2 bases; nucleotides not matched to a gene: 7. Per germline, CDR1 MGHRA and CDR2 YSYEKL. The CDR3 spans 16 residues.

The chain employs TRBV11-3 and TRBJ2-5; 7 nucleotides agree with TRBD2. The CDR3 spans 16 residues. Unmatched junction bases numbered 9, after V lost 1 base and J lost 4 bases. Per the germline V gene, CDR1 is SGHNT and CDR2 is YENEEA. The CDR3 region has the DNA TGTGCCAGCAGCTTAGGATCTGCGGGAGATTTAGAGACCCAGTACTTC. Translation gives CASSLGSAGDLETQYF.

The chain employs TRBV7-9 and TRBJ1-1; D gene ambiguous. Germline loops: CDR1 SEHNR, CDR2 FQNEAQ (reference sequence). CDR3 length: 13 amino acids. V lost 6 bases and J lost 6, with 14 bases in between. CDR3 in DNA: TGTGCCAGCAGAGACCGCTGGAGTCCTGAAGCTTTCTTT. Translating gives CASRDRWSPEAFF.

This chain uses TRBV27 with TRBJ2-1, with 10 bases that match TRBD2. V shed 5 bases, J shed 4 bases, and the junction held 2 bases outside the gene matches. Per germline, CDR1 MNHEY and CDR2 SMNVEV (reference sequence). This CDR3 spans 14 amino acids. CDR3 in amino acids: CASSPSGGYNEQFF. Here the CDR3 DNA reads TGTGCCAGCAGTCCTAGCGGGGGTTACAATGAGCAGTTCTTC.

CDR3 sequence reads: CASGGSGSSYNEQFF. CDR3 sequence (DNA): TGCGCCAGCGGGGGTAGCGGGAGCTCCTACAATGAGCAGTTCTTC. This chain connects TRBV5-1 to TRBJ2-1; 9 bases match TRBD2. Germline CDR1 and CDR2: SGHRS and YFSETQ. Trimming removed 7 bases from V and 0 bases from J; junction bases left unmatched: 5. This CDR3 region has 15 residues.

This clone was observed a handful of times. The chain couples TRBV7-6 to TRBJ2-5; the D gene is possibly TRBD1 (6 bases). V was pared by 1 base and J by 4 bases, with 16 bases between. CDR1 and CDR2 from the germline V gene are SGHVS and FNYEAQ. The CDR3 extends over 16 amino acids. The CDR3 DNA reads TGTGCCAGCAGCTTAGGAGCAGGGGCAGCTACAGAGACCCAGTACTTC. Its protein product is CASSLGAGAATETQYF.